The rows below give T cell receptor beta chains drawn from one sample of a study of blood T cell repertoires in COVID-19. Assay used: immunoSEQ multiplex PCR; TCRdb lists only in-frame clones, some missing. The sample yields around 210,000 clones, 75% to 85% seen once. The sequenced sample was peripheral blood. These receptors were obtained from a man between 50 and 59 years old with COVID-19, enrolled during active disease. Both conserved end residues are part of each CDR3. The D gene is left open where the match is weak. The listing skips clone size in some rows; elsewhere it reads once, few, many or a size class.

TRBV11-1	TRBD1	TRBJ1-6	.	TGTGCCAGCAGCATCACAGGGGGTGGAACCCTCCACTTT	CASSITGGGTLHF
TRBV19	TRBD1	TRBJ1-5	.	TGTGCCAGTCGACCCGGGACAGGACCTAATCAGCCCCAGCATTTT	CASRPGTGPNQPQHF
TRBV5-1	TRBD1	TRBJ1-5	.	TGCGCCAGCAGCTTGGGTTACGACAGGGGGGATCAGCCCCAGCATTTT	CASSLGYDRGDQPQHF
TRBV5-4	TRBD2	TRBJ2-3	.	TGTGCCAGCAGCTTGCGTGTAGCGGGGGCTAGCACAGATACGCAGTATTTT	CASSLRVAGASTDTQYF
TRBV27	TRBD2	TRBJ2-7	.	TGTGCCAGCAGTTCCGGGGGGATAGTGGTCGAGCAGTACTTC	CASSSGGIVVEQYF
TRBV6-2/TRBV6-3	TRBD2	TRBJ2-1	few	TGTGCCAGCAGTTACTATGGTAGCGGGGGAGGTGAGCAGTTCTTC	CASSYYGSGGGEQFF
TRBV5-1	.	TRBJ2-7	.	TGCGCCAGCAGCTTGATGTCCAGCTCCTACGAGCAGTACTTC	CASSLMSSSYEQYF
TRBV24-1	TRBD2	TRBJ2-2	few	TGTGCCACCGGACTAGCGGGGAACACCGGGGAGCTGTTTTTT	CATGLAGNTGELFF
TRBV5-1	TRBD1	TRBJ2-2	.	TGCGCCAGCAGCGGGGGACAGGGGACCGGGGAGCTGTTTTTT	CASSGGQGTGELFF
TRBV5-8	.	TRBJ2-1	.	TGTGCCAGCCTGAGGTCCTACAATGAGCAGTTCTTC	CASLRSYNEQFF
TRBV5-1	TRBD1	TRBJ1-1	.	TGCGCCAGCAGCGTTTCGACAGGGGGCTCGAACACTGAAGCTTTCTTT	CASSVSTGGSNTEAFF
TRBV3-1/TRBV3-2	TRBD1	TRBJ2-7	few	TGTGCCAGCAGCCTTAGGACAGGGTCCCACGAGCAGTACTTC	CASSLRTGSHEQYF
TRBV9	.	TRBJ2-7	.	TGTGCCAGCAGCGTAGAAGCAGGGTTCAGAAACGAGCAGTACTTC	CASSVEAGFRNEQYF
TRBV18	.	TRBJ1-3	.	TGTGCCAGCCTCCCGTTTAGTGGAAACACCATATATTTT	CASLPFSGNTIYF
TRBV5-1	TRBD1	TRBJ1-5	.	TGCGCCAGCAGCGCCGGGACAGGGAATCAGCCCCAGCATTTT	CASSAGTGNQPQHF
TRBV28	.	TRBJ1-2	.	TGTGCCAGCAGTTCTCTATCTGGCTACACCTTC	CASSSLSGYTF
TRBV5-1	TRBD2	TRBJ2-7	.	TGCGCCAGCTCCCATGGGGGGAGGGACGAGCAGTACTTC	CASSHGGRDEQYF
TRBV12-5	.	TRBJ2-3	once	TGTGCTAGTGGCAGGGACACAGATACGCAGTATTTT	CASGRDTDTQYF
TRBV2	.	TRBJ1-1	once	TGTGCCAGCAGGCTAGGCTCTGAAGCTTTCTTT	CASRLGSEAFF
TRBV29-1	TRBD1	TRBJ2-2	.	TGCAGCGTTAAAACAGGGGGCCGAGGCACCGGGGAGCTGTTTTTT	CSVKTGGRGTGELFF
TRBV24-1	.	TRBJ1-2	once	TGTGCCACCAGTGACATTCAGACAGCCCGTGGCTACACCTTC	CATSDIQTARGYTF
TRBV5-6	.	TRBJ1-5	.	TGTGCCAGCAGCTTCATCAATCAGCCCCAGCATTTT	CASSFINQPQHF
TRBV18	.	TRBJ1-1	.	TGTGCCAGCTCTAGACCGGGAACAGCGAACACTGAAGCTTTCTTT	CASSRPGTANTEAFF
TRBV6-5	TRBD1	TRBJ2-5	.	TGTGCCAGCAAGACAGGGATGAGGGAGACCCAGTACTTC	CASKTGMRETQYF
TRBV24-1	TRBD1	TRBJ2-5	.	TGTGCCACCGCCGGGACAGGGGGAGAGACCCAGTACTTC	CATAGTGGETQYF
TRBV18	TRBD1	TRBJ1-3	.	TGTGCCAGCTCAAGACAGGGCGCTGGAAACACCATATATTTT	CASSRQGAGNTIYF
TRBV2	TRBD1	TRBJ1-1	.	TGTGCCAGCAGTGGGGGTTCGCGGACAGGGTACACTGAAGCTTTCTTT	CASSGGSRTGYTEAFF
TRBV5-8	.	TRBJ2-7	.	TGTGCCAGCAGCCGGACAGCCTACGAGCAGTACTTC	CASSRTAYEQYF
TRBV27	.	TRBJ2-2	.	TGTGCCAGCAGTCGGGAAGGACCCAACACCGGGGAGCTGTTTTTT	CASSREGPNTGELFF
TRBV5-1	TRBD2	TRBJ2-7	.	TGCGCCAGCAGCTTGGCTAGCGGGGGCGAATCTACGGGGCAGTACTTC	CASSLASGGESTGQYF
TRBV6-5	.	TRBJ1-5	.	TGTGCCAGCAGTTTTCAGGGTAGCAATCAGCCCCAGCATTTT	CASSFQGSNQPQHF
TRBV4-1	TRBD1	TRBJ1-1	.	TGCGCCAGCAGCGAAACCCGAGGGACAGGGAGGACTGAAGCTTTCTTT	CASSETRGTGRTEAFF
TRBV28	TRBD1	TRBJ1-2	.	TGTGCCAGCAGTTGGGACAGTAACTATGGCTACACCTTC	CASSWDSNYGYTF
TRBV10-1	TRBD2	TRBJ2-1	.	TGCGCCAGCAGTGCCAGATCTGGGACTAGCGGGGGGCCGACTAAGGAGCAGTTCTTC	CASSARSGTSGGPTKEQFF
TRBV5-1	TRBD1	TRBJ2-5	.	TGCGCCAGCAGCATCGGGACAGGGGCGTTATACCAAGAGACCCAGTACTTC	CASSIGTGALYQETQYF
TRBV11-2	.	TRBJ2-6	few	TGTGCCAGCAGTCCGAGTCTTTCTGGGGCCAACGTCCTGACTTTC	CASSPSLSGANVLTF
TRBV30	.	TRBJ1-1	.	TGTGCCTGGAGTGTACTTTCTGAAGCTTTCTTT	CAWSVLSEAFF
TRBV7-3	.	TRBJ2-3	once	TGTGCCAGCAGTTCGATAGGGGCCCCCACAGATACGCAGTATTTT	CASSSIGAPTDTQYF
TRBV7-9	.	TRBJ2-5	.	TGTGCCAGCACCCCTGTGGGGGGAAGAAAAAGGCAAGAGACCCAGTACTTC	CASTPVGGRKRQETQYF
TRBV12-5	.	TRBJ1-5	.	TGTGCTAGTGGCTCATCGGGGGGGCCAGGGACGGTAGAAAGCAATCAGCCCCAGCATTTT	CASGSSGGPGTVESNQPQHF
TRBV7-9	.	TRBJ1-4	.	TGTGCCAGCAGCTTAGAACGCGGAATTAATGAAAAACTGTTTTTT	CASSLERGINEKLFF
TRBV6-2/TRBV6-3	.	TRBJ2-7	.	TGTGCCAGCAGTTCCGTGACAGGATTTAACGAGCAGTACTTC	CASSSVTGFNEQYF
TRBV7-2	TRBD2	TRBJ2-1	.	TGTGCCAGCAGCTTAGAGGGTCTAGCGGGGTACAATGAGCAGTTCTTC	CASSLEGLAGYNEQFF
TRBV6-1	TRBD1	TRBJ1-5	.	TGTGCCAGCAGTGGCCGGGACAGGGGGTTGAGGCAGCCCCAGCATTTT	CASSGRDRGLRQPQHF
TRBV14	.	TRBJ1-2	few	TGTGCCAGCAGCCAACTTACTGGGACTGGTGGCTACACCTTC	CASSQLTGTGGYTF
TRBV30	TRBD1	TRBJ1-1	few	TGTGCCCAGGGGGCTCGGGAGACTGAAGCTTTCTTT	CAQGARETEAFF
TRBV7-2	TRBD2	TRBJ2-7	.	TGTGCCAGCAGCCATAAGCGGGGGGACATCTACGAGCAGTACTTC	CASSHKRGDIYEQYF
TRBV24-1	.	TRBJ2-5	.	TGTGCCACCAGCGGGGGTCGGGAGACCCAGTACTTC	CATSGGRETQYF
TRBV9	TRBD1	TRBJ2-1	.	TGTGCCAGCAGCGCCCGATCAGGGGGCGCTTACAATGAGCAGTTCTTC	CASSARSGGAYNEQFF
TRBV6-5	TRBD1	TRBJ1-6	.	TGTGCCAGCGGGCGTTCAGGGGGATATAATTCACCCCTCCACTTT	CASGRSGGYNSPLHF
TRBV11-3	TRBD1	TRBJ1-1	.	TGTGCCAGCAGCCGAGGCTCCGGGACAGGGATGAACACTGAAGCTTTCTTT	CASSRGSGTGMNTEAFF
TRBV3-1/TRBV3-2	.	TRBJ2-3	.	TGTGCCAGCAGCCAAGATCAGGGCTTGGATACGCAGTATTTT	CASSQDQGLDTQYF
TRBV27	.	TRBJ1-4	.	TGTGCCAGCAGTAGGGGGACCGCAGAAAAACTGTTTTTT	CASSRGTAEKLFF
TRBV10-3	TRBD1	TRBJ2-3	.	TGTGCCACACGACCACCCCGGGGACAGGGTACGACAGATACGCAGTATTTT	CATRPPRGQGTTDTQYF
TRBV7-2	TRBD2	TRBJ2-5	.	TGTGCCAGCAGCTTAGCGCTCTGGGGGGGGGAGACCCAGTACTTC	CASSLALWGGETQYF